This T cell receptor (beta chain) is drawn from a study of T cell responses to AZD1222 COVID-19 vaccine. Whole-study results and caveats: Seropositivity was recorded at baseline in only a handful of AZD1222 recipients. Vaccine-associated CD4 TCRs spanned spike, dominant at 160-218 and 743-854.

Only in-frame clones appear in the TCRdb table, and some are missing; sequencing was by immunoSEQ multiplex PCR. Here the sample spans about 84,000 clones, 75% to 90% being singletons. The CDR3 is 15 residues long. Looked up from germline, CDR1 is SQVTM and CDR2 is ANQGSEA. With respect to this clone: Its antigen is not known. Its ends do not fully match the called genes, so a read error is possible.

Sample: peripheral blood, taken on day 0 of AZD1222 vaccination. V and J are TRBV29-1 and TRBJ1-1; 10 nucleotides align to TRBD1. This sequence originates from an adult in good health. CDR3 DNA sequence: TGCAGCGTGGAAGGGACAGGGGCTATGAACACTGAAGCTTTCTTT. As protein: CSVEGTGAMNTEAFF.